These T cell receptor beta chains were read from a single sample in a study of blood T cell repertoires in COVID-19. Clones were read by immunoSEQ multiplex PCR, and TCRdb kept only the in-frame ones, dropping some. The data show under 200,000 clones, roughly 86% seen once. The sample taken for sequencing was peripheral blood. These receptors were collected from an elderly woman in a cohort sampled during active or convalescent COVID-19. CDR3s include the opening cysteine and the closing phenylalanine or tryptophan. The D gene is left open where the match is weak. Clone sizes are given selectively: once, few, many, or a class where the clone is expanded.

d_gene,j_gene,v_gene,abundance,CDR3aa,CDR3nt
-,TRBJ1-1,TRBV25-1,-,CASSEWEGRRTEAFF,TGTGCCAGCAGTGAATGGGAGGGGAGAAGGACTGAAGCTTTCTTT
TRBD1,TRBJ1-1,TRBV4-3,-,CASSHREWDSRGRNTEAFF,TGCGCCAGCAGCCACCGGGAGTGGGACAGCCGAGGAAGGAACACTGAAGCTTTCTTT
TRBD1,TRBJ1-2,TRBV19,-,CASIPRQGGGYTF,TGTGCCAGTATTCCCAGACAGGGCGGCGGCTACACCTTC
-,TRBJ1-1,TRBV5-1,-,CASSLGDTEAFF,TGCGCCAGCAGCTTAGGGGACACTGAAGCTTTCTTT
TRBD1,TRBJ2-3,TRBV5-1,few,CASSPDRGTDTQYF,TGCGCCAGCAGCCCGGACAGGGGCACAGATACGCAGTATTTT
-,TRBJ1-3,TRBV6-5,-,CASTRVSGNTIYF,TGTGCCAGCACCAGGGTGTCTGGAAACACCATATATTTT
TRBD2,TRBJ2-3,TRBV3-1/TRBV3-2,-,CASKASGSSTDTQYF,TGTGCCAGCAAGGCTAGCGGGAGTTCCACAGATACGCAGTATTTT
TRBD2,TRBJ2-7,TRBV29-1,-,CSDEGTSGYAFYEQYF,TGCAGCGACGAGGGGACTAGCGGGTATGCTTTCTACGAGCAGTACTTC
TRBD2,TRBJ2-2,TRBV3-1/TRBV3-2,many,CASTRLAGAGELFF,TGTGCCAGCACCAGACTAGCGGGAGCCGGGGAGCTGTTTTTT
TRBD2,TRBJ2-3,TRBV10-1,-,CASSLAGLTDTQYF,TGCGCCAGCAGCTTAGCGGGACTCACAGATACGCAGTATTTT
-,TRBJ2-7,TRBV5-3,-,CARTEPPMNSDPYEQYF,TGTGCCAGAACAGAGCCCCCGATGAACAGTGATCCCTACGAGCAGTACTTC
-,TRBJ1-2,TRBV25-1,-,CASSEQGPTYGYTF,TGTGCCAGCAGTGAACAGGGGCCTACCTATGGCTACACCTTC
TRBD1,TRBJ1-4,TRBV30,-,CAWSHKTGGSEKLFF,TGTGCCTGGAGCCATAAGACAGGGGGAAGTGAAAAACTGTTTTTT
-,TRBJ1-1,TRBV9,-,CASSVSFDREAFF,TGTGCCAGCAGCGTATCGTTTGACAGGGAAGCTTTCTTT
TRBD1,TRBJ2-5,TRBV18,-,CASSPPGGGETQYF,TGTGCCAGCTCACCACCAGGGGGCGGAGAGACCCAGTACTTC
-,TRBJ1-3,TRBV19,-,CASSIEAQGNTIYF,TGTGCCAGTAGTATAGAGGCCCAGGGAAACACCATATATTTT
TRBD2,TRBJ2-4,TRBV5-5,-,CASSADVLAGRDIQYF,TGTGCCAGCAGCGCTGATGTCCTAGCGGGACGAGACATTCAGTACTTC
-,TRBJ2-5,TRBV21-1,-,CASSISGRGQEGETQYF,TGTGCCAGCAGCATATCGGGCAGGGGGCAGGAGGGAGAGACCCAGTACTTC
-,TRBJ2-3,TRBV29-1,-,CSARYDKRGTQYF,TGCAGCGCCCGGTACGACAAACGGGGTACGCAGTATTTT
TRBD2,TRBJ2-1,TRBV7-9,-,CASIGLAGAANSYNEQFF,TGTGCCAGCATAGGACTAGCGGGGGCCGCTAACTCCTACAATGAGCAGTTCTTC
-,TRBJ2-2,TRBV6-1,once,CASSEEVRGEVTGELFF,TGTGCCAGCAGTGAAGAAGTTAGGGGTGAGGTCACCGGGGAGCTGTTTTTT
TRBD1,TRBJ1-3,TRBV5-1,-,CASSLVGQGSTIYF,TGCGCCAGCAGCTTGGTGGGACAGGGTTCCACCATATATTTT
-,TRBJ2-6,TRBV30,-,CAWSGSGANVLTF,TGTGCCTGGAGCGGCTCTGGGGCCAACGTCCTGACTTTC
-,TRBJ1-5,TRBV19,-,CASSIYRDPNQPQHF,TGTGCCAGTAGTATTTACCGCGATCCCAATCAGCCCCAGCATTTT
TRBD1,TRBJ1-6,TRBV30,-,CAWSVPDRANSPLHF,TGTGCCTGGAGTGTACCCGACAGGGCCAATTCACCCCTCCACTTT
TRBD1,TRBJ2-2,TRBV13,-,CASSLAGQINTGELFF,TGTGCCAGCAGCTTAGCGGGACAGATAAACACCGGGGAGCTGTTTTTT
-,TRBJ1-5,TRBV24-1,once,CATSVRGNQPQHF,TGTGCCACCAGTGTCCGGGGGAATCAGCCCCAGCATTTT
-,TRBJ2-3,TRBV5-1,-,CASSLQGTSSTDTQYF,TGCGCCAGCAGCTTGCAGGGGACAAGTAGCACAGATACGCAGTATTTT
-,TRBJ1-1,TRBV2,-,CASSGPERIEAFF,TGTGCCAGCAGTGGACCGGAGAGGATTGAAGCTTTCTTT